The clone carrying this TCR beta chain was detected only a few times. The antigen is not known. The CDR3 is made up of 13 amino acids. Between the trimmed V and J ends, which lost 1 base and 5 bases, there was a span of 6 bases. Per germline, CDR1 MDHEN and CDR2 SYDVKM. Individual cDNA molecules received unique molecular identifiers during library preparation. A single record per CDR3 protein comes from TCRdb applying MiXCR to the 5' RACE reads. Seen here are about 22,000 distinct CDR3 sequences, over 4% observed once, and the top ten hold approximately 7.8%. The sample originates from a study of early T cells in non-severe SARS-CoV-2 infection. For the study at large: Unsorted whole blood bulk RNA was sequenced, with unpaired chains.

Findings and caveats of the study: Matching with VDJdb favored anti-spike CD8 responses (missing private and CD4 specificities).

Material for sequencing was whole blood. The receptor's source is an adult who was a healthcare worker with PCR-confirmed SARS-CoV-2 infection or an uninfected control (not recorded which). V gene TRBV28 combines with J gene TRBJ1-5; unclear D gene. Here the CDR3 reads CASSLFTYQPQHF. The DNA of the CDR3 is TGTGCCAGCAGTTTATTTACTTATCAGCCCCAGCATTTT.